Sequencing of this T cell receptor (beta chain) was carried out in a study of cytotoxic CD8 clonotypes in ibrutinib-treated CLL. On the study more broadly: When averaged across all of the samples, the counts came to around 260,000 productive templates and 80,000 to 100,000 productive rearrangements.

TCRdb keeps only in-frame clones here, not all; method: immunoSEQ multiplex PCR. Of fewer than 150,000 clones in the sample, roughly 80% were seen once. In regard to this clone: As yet, its antigen is unknown.

CDR3 length: 15 amino acids. Trimming took off 0 bases at V and 3 bases at J, with 10 bases between the two ends. CDR1 SGHKS and CDR2 YYEKEE come from the germline V gene (reference sequence). Whole-study findings and limits: Clonality showed a rise at ibrutinib response that reversed toward baseline at progression.

This TCR was recovered from a human donor with chronic lymphocytic leukemia. V and J are TRBV5-5 and TRBJ1-5; D ambiguous. Sequencing used PBMCs, obtained after 24 months of ibrutinib treatment. CDR3 residues: CASSLEDDTNQPQHF. CDR3 bases: TGTGCCAGCAGCTTGGAAGACGACACCAATCAGCCCCAGCATTTT.